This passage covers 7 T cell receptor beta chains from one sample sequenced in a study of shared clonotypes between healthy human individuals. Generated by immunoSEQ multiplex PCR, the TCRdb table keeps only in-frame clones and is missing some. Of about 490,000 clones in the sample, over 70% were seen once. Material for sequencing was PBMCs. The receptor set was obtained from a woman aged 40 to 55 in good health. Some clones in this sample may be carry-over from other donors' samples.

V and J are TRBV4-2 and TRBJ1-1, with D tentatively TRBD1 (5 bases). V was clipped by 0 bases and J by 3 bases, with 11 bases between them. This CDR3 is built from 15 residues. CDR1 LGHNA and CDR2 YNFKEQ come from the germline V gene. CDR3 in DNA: TGTGCCAGCAGCCAAGATTGGGGGTTTGACACTGAAGCTTTCTTT. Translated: CASSQDWGFDTEAFF.

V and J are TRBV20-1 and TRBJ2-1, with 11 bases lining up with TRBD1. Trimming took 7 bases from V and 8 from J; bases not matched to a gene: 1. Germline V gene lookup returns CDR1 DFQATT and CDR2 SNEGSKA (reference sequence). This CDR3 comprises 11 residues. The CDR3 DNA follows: TGCAGTGGGGACAGGGGGGATGAGCAGTTCTTC. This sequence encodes CSGDRGDEQFF.

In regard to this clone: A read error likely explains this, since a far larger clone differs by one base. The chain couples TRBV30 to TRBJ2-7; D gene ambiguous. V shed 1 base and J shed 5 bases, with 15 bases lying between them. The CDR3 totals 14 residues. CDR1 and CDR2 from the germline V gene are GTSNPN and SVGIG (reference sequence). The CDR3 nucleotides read TGTGCCTGGAGTGGGGAAGGGCTGGCCAACGAGCAGTACTTC. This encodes CAWSGEGLANEQYF.

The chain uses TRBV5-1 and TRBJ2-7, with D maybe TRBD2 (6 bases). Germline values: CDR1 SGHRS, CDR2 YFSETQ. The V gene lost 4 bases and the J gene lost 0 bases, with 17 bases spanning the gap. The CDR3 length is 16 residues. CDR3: CASSIDHSGSSYEQYF. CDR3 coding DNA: TGCGCCAGCAGCATCGATCATAGCGGTAGCTCCTACGAGCAGTACTTC.

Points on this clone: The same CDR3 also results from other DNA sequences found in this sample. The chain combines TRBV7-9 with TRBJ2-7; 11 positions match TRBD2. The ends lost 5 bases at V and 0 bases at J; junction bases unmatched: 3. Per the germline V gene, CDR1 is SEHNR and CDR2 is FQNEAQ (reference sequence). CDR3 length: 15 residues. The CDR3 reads CASSLTSGSSYEQYF. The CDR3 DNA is TGTGCCAGCAGCCTTACTAGCGGGAGCTCCTACGAGCAGTACTTC.

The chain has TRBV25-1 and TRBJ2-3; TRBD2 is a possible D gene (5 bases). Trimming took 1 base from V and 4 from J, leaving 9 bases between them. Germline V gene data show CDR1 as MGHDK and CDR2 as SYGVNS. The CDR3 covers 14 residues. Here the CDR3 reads CASSELEGADTQYF. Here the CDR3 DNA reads TGTGCCAGCAGTGAATTAGAGGGAGCAGATACGCAGTATTTT.

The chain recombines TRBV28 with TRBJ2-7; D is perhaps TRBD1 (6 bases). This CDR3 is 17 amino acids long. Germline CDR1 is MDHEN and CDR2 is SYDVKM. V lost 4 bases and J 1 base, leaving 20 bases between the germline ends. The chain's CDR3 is CASSSWAIVGQSYEQYF. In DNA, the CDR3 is TGTGCCAGCAGTTCGTGGGCTATCGTGGGACAATCCTACGAGCAGTACTTC.